The rows below give T cell receptor beta chains drawn from one sample of a study of T cell repertoires in cytomegalovirus infection. From the reads, TCRdb called clonotypes with MiXCR, one entry per CDR3 protein. The top ten clones hold about 4.2% of a sample with about 200,000 distinct CDR3 sequences, 8% to 10% of them seen once. The specimen sequenced was PBMCs. The receptor source for this set is a human donor in good health (CMV status not recorded). Some clones in this sample may be carry-over from other donors' samples. Both conserved end residues are part of each CDR3. The D gene is left open where the match is weak. Only some rows state a clone size, as once, few, many or a class for expanded clones.

clone_size j_call d_call v_call cdr3_length cdr3_aa cdr3_nt
many TRBJ1-5 . TRBV2 15 CASRPDSLSNQPQHF TGTGCCAGCAGGCCGGACAGCCTATCTAATCAGCCCCAGCATTTT
. TRBJ1-2 . TRBV29-1 12 CSVAGTSYGYTF TGCAGCGTTGCAGGCACCTCCTATGGCTACACCTTC
many TRBJ2-1 TRBD2 TRBV28 13 CASTGTNDNEQFF TGTGCCAGCACCGGGACTAACGACAATGAGCAGTTCTTC
once TRBJ1-3 TRBD1 TRBV7-9 16 CGSSWTGDPSGNTIFF TGTGGCAGCAGCTGGACAGGGGACCCCTCTGGAAACACCATATTTTTT
few TRBJ2-1 . TRBV29-1 15 CSVKGGGTPYNEQFF TGCAGCGTTAAGGGAGGAGGGACTCCTTACAATGAGCAGTTCTTC
many TRBJ2-3 . TRBV6-6 13 CASSSGFGDTQYF TGTGCCAGCAGTTCAGGGTTCGGGGATACGCAGTATTTT
. TRBJ1-5 TRBD1 TRBV19 16 CASSANAGTGGTPQHF TGTGCCAGTAGTGCCAACGCCGGGACAGGGGGTACGCCCCAGCATTTT
many TRBJ1-2 TRBD1 TRBV12-3/TRBV12-4 13 CASSPTGGDGYTF TGTGCCAGCAGTCCGACAGGGGGGGATGGCTACACCTTC
few TRBJ2-1 TRBD2 TRBV3-1 15 CASSPRLAGTNEQFF TGTGCCAGCAGCCCCAGACTAGCGGGAACCAATGAGCAGTTCTTC
. TRBJ2-5 TRBD2 TRBV7-6 14 CASSSNGGVETQYF TGTGCCAGCAGCTCTAATGGGGGGGTAGAGACCCAGTACTTC
many TRBJ2-7 . TRBV7-2 14 CASSLSGTAYEQYF TGTGCCAGCAGCTTATCCGGGACGGCCTACGAGCAGTACTTC
many TRBJ2-5 TRBD2 TRBV7-9 15 CASPPQGLAMETQYF TGTGCCAGCCCCCCCCAGGGACTAGCAATGGAGACCCAGTACTTC
many TRBJ1-1 . TRBV7-2 14 CASSLEYSNTEAFF TGTGCCAGCAGCTTAGAGTACTCGAACACTGAAGCTTTCTTT
. TRBJ2-1 . TRBV28 17 CASSWGLSAPNANEQFF TGTGCCAGCAGTTGGGGGCTGAGCGCACCTAACGCGAATGAGCAGTTCTTC
. TRBJ2-7 . TRBV13 14 CASSLEGGGYEQYF TGTGCCAGCAGCTTAGAGGGGGGGGGCTACGAGCAGTACTTC
few TRBJ2-3 . TRBV15 15 CATSREPTGADTQYF TGTGCCACCAGCAGAGAACCAACTGGGGCAGATACGCAGTATTTT
many TRBJ2-1 TRBD1 TRBV7-2 14 CASSWTGGGNEQFF TGTGCCAGCAGCTGGACAGGGGGCGGCAATGAGCAGTTCTTC
. TRBJ1-4 . TRBV27 14 CASSLVRFHEKLFF TGTGCCAGCAGTTTAGTCAGGTTCCATGAAAAACTGTTTTTT
. TRBJ1-2 . TRBV28 14 CASRPLGGGYGYTF TGTGCCAGCAGGCCCCTGGGGGGCGGGTATGGCTACACCTTC
. TRBJ2-7 TRBD2 TRBV29-1 15 CSVEDRLAGVHEQYF TGCAGCGTTGAAGATCGGCTAGCGGGCGTCCACGAGCAGTACTTC
many TRBJ2-3 . TRBV6-5 16 CASSYLKTGYTDTQYF TGTGCCAGCAGTTACTTAAAAACAGGCTACACAGATACGCAGTATTTT
few TRBJ1-1 . TRBV7-2 13 CASRQTGYFEAFF TGTGCCAGCAGGCAAACAGGTTACTTTGAAGCTTTCTTT
many TRBJ2-7 . TRBV7-2 12 CASSLDADEQYF TGTGCCAGCAGCTTAGACGCCGACGAGCAGTACTTC
. TRBJ2-2 TRBD1 TRBV29-1 13 CSVEGTATGELFF TGCAGCGTTGAGGGGACAGCCACCGGGGAGCTGTTTTTT
many TRBJ2-1 . TRBV7-3 15 CASSSGNWAGDEQFF TGTGCCAGCAGCTCGGGAAACTGGGCGGGCGATGAGCAGTTCTTC
many TRBJ2-3 TRBD2 TRBV6-2/TRBV6-3 16 CASSYSTSGRGDTQYF TGTGCCAGCAGTTACTCGACTAGCGGGAGAGGAGATACGCAGTATTTT
. TRBJ1-5 . TRBV27 16 CASSPRRAGGNQPQHF TGTGCCAGCAGTCCCCGAAGGGCAGGGGGCAATCAGCCCCAGCATTTT
few TRBJ1-4 . TRBV25-1 16 CASSEGSGLIGKKLFF TGTGCCAGCAGTGAGGGCAGTGGGCTAATTGGGAAAAAACTGTTTTTT
. TRBJ2-7 TRBD2 TRBV20-1 17 CSARKLTSGASPYEQYF TGCAGTGCTAGAAAGTTGACTAGCGGAGCTAGCCCCTACGAGCAGTACTTC
. TRBJ2-5 TRBD1 TRBV18 14 CASSLGQDQETQYF TGTGCCAGCTCACTCGGACAGGACCAAGAGACCCAGTACTTC
medium-sized TRBJ2-1 TRBD2 TRBV7-6 17 CASSPGGTSGSRAEQFF TGTGCCAGCAGCCCCGGAGGTACTAGCGGGAGCCGGGCTGAGCAGTTCTTC
few TRBJ2-3 TRBD1 TRBV6-2/TRBV6-3 16 CASKRTGGGHTDTQYF TGTGCCAGCAAACGAACAGGGGGCGGTCACACAGATACGCAGTATTTT
few TRBJ2-1 . TRBV6-2/TRBV6-3 17 CASSYSMVPTTYNEQFF TGTGCCAGCAGTTACTCGATGGTACCTACCACCTACAATGAGCAGTTCTTC
few TRBJ2-7 TRBD2 TRBV28 15 CASSFITSGSHEQYF TGTGCCAGCAGTTTTATTACTAGCGGGAGTCACGAGCAGTACTTC
many TRBJ2-7 TRBD2 TRBV13 19 CASSRPTSGRAGGAYEQYF TGTGCCAGCAGCCGCCCGACTAGCGGGAGGGCCGGGGGGGCCTACGAGCAGTACTTC
. TRBJ2-1 TRBD1 TRBV28 16 CASSFNPQGVYNEQFF TGTGCCAGCAGTTTTAACCCACAGGGGGTATACAATGAGCAGTTCTTC
many TRBJ2-3 . TRBV7-9 14 CASRATAATDTQYF TGTGCCAGCAGAGCTACAGCAGCCACAGATACGCAGTATTTT
few TRBJ1-2 TRBD1 TRBV10-3 15 CAISEVGTGAHGYTF TGTGCCATCAGTGAGGTCGGGACAGGGGCTCATGGCTACACCTTC
. TRBJ1-3 TRBD1 TRBV5-4 17 CASSTPPGQGAGNTIYF TGTGCCAGCAGCACACCCCCGGGACAGGGGGCAGGAAACACCATATATTTT
. TRBJ1-6 TRBD1 TRBV15 17 CATSSRRGAANNSPLHF TGTGCCACCAGCTCCCGCAGGGGGGCGGCTAATAATTCACCCCTCCACTTT